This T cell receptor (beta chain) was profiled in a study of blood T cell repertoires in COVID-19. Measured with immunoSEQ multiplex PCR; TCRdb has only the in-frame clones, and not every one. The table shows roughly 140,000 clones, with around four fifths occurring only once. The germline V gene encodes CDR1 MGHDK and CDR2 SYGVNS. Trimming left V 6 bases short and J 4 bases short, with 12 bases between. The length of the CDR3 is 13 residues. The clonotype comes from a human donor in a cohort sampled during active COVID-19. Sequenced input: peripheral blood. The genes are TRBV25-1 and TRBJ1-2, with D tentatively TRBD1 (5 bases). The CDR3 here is CASSLAGGYGYTF. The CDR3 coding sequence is TGTGCCAGCAGCCTAGCGGGGGGCTATGGCTACACCTTC.